These T cell receptor beta chains were read from a single sample in a study of vaccination effects on CD4 cells after COVID-19. Antigens for these TCRs are unknown. Data came from immunoSEQ multiplex PCR; TCRdb stores just in-frame clones and leaves some out. The profile covers about 29,000 clones, with 74% appearing a single time and about 17% taken by the ten largest. The starting material was CD4+ T cells from PBMCs cultured with HCoV-OC43 spike peptides, obtained after COVID-19 vaccination. Receptor source: a human donor who received a COVID-19 vaccine. Each CDR3 is given with its conserved first and last residue. The D gene is left open where the match is weak.

D	J	V	CDR3
TRBD2	TRBJ2-1	TRBV7-2	CASSLVGRGGSSYNEQFF
NA	TRBJ1-2	TRBV4-1	CASSQDHSGAYGYTF
TRBD1	TRBJ2-5	TRBV5-1	CASSETGNPQETQYF
NA	TRBJ1-2	TRBV11-2	CASSLGRDGYTF
NA	TRBJ1-5	TRBV11-3	CASSSPTGYSNQPQHF
NA	TRBJ1-6	TRBV6-5	CASSYSTIPPNSPLHF
NA	TRBJ2-7	TRBV6-2/TRBV6-3	CASSYWAGTYEQYF
NA	TRBJ1-2	TRBV3-1/TRBV3-2	CASSQGIAGGYGYTF
NA	TRBJ1-2	TRBV24-1	CAIGQSNNYGYTF
TRBD1	TRBJ2-7	TRBV3-1/TRBV3-2	CASSRGQGVSSYEQYF
TRBD2	TRBJ2-1	TRBV28	CASSSEAGGHNEQFF
NA	TRBJ2-3	TRBV7-9	CASSLWADTQYF
NA	TRBJ2-7	TRBV3-1/TRBV3-2	CASSQEGGSYEQYF
NA	TRBJ1-3	TRBV3-1/TRBV3-2	CASRDTGIGSGNTIYF
NA	TRBJ1-1	TRBV29-1	CSGRTANTEAFF
NA	TRBJ1-1	TRBV20-1	CSAMYGTEAFF
NA	TRBJ2-1	TRBV29-1	CSAFTRGGQMMYEQFF
TRBD2	TRBJ2-3	TRBV29-1	CSVLLAGGTDTQYF
TRBD1	TRBJ2-5	TRBV18	CASSPPGGRGPQETQYF
NA	TRBJ1-2	TRBV7-9	CASNVGGTRSYGYTF
NA	TRBJ1-1	TRBV5-1	CASREDGSGIGEAFF
TRBD2	TRBJ2-5	TRBV19	CASSIGGRHGETQYF
NA	TRBJ2-3	TRBV6-4	CASRKTETSTDTQYF
NA	TRBJ2-1	TRBV5-1	CASSPDRPNSYNEQFF
NA	TRBJ1-1	TRBV28	CASHTEPRNTEAFF
NA	TRBJ1-1	TRBV5-1	CASSLSGRGEAFF
NA	TRBJ1-1	TRBV5-1	CASSLETDMNTEAFF
TRBD1	TRBJ1-6	TRBV2	CASSERRGGTSPLHF
NA	TRBJ2-7	TRBV6-5	CASRPPGAGVGEQYF
NA	TRBJ1-2	TRBV9	CASSVAWGGNYGYTF
TRBD1	TRBJ1-4	TRBV19	CASRDRANEKLFF
TRBD1	TRBJ1-2	TRBV30	CAWKGQGGGYTF
NA	TRBJ2-1	TRBV6-8	CASSYSGYRSRTSYNYNEQFF
NA	TRBJ1-1	TRBV5-1	CACLLSVMNTEAFF
TRBD2	TRBJ2-6	TRBV19	CASLPGGRAGANVLTF
NA	TRBJ1-3	TRBV11-2	CASSFLTQGSGNTIYF
NA	TRBJ2-7	TRBV2	CASREDQGIYEQYF
NA	TRBJ1-2	TRBV19	CASSIGENYGYTF
NA	TRBJ2-5	TRBV2	CASLGEETYF
NA	TRBJ2-7	TRBV5-1	CASSPGTKVSYEQYF
NA	TRBJ2-6	TRBV24-1	CATSGTGTNSLFSGANVLTF